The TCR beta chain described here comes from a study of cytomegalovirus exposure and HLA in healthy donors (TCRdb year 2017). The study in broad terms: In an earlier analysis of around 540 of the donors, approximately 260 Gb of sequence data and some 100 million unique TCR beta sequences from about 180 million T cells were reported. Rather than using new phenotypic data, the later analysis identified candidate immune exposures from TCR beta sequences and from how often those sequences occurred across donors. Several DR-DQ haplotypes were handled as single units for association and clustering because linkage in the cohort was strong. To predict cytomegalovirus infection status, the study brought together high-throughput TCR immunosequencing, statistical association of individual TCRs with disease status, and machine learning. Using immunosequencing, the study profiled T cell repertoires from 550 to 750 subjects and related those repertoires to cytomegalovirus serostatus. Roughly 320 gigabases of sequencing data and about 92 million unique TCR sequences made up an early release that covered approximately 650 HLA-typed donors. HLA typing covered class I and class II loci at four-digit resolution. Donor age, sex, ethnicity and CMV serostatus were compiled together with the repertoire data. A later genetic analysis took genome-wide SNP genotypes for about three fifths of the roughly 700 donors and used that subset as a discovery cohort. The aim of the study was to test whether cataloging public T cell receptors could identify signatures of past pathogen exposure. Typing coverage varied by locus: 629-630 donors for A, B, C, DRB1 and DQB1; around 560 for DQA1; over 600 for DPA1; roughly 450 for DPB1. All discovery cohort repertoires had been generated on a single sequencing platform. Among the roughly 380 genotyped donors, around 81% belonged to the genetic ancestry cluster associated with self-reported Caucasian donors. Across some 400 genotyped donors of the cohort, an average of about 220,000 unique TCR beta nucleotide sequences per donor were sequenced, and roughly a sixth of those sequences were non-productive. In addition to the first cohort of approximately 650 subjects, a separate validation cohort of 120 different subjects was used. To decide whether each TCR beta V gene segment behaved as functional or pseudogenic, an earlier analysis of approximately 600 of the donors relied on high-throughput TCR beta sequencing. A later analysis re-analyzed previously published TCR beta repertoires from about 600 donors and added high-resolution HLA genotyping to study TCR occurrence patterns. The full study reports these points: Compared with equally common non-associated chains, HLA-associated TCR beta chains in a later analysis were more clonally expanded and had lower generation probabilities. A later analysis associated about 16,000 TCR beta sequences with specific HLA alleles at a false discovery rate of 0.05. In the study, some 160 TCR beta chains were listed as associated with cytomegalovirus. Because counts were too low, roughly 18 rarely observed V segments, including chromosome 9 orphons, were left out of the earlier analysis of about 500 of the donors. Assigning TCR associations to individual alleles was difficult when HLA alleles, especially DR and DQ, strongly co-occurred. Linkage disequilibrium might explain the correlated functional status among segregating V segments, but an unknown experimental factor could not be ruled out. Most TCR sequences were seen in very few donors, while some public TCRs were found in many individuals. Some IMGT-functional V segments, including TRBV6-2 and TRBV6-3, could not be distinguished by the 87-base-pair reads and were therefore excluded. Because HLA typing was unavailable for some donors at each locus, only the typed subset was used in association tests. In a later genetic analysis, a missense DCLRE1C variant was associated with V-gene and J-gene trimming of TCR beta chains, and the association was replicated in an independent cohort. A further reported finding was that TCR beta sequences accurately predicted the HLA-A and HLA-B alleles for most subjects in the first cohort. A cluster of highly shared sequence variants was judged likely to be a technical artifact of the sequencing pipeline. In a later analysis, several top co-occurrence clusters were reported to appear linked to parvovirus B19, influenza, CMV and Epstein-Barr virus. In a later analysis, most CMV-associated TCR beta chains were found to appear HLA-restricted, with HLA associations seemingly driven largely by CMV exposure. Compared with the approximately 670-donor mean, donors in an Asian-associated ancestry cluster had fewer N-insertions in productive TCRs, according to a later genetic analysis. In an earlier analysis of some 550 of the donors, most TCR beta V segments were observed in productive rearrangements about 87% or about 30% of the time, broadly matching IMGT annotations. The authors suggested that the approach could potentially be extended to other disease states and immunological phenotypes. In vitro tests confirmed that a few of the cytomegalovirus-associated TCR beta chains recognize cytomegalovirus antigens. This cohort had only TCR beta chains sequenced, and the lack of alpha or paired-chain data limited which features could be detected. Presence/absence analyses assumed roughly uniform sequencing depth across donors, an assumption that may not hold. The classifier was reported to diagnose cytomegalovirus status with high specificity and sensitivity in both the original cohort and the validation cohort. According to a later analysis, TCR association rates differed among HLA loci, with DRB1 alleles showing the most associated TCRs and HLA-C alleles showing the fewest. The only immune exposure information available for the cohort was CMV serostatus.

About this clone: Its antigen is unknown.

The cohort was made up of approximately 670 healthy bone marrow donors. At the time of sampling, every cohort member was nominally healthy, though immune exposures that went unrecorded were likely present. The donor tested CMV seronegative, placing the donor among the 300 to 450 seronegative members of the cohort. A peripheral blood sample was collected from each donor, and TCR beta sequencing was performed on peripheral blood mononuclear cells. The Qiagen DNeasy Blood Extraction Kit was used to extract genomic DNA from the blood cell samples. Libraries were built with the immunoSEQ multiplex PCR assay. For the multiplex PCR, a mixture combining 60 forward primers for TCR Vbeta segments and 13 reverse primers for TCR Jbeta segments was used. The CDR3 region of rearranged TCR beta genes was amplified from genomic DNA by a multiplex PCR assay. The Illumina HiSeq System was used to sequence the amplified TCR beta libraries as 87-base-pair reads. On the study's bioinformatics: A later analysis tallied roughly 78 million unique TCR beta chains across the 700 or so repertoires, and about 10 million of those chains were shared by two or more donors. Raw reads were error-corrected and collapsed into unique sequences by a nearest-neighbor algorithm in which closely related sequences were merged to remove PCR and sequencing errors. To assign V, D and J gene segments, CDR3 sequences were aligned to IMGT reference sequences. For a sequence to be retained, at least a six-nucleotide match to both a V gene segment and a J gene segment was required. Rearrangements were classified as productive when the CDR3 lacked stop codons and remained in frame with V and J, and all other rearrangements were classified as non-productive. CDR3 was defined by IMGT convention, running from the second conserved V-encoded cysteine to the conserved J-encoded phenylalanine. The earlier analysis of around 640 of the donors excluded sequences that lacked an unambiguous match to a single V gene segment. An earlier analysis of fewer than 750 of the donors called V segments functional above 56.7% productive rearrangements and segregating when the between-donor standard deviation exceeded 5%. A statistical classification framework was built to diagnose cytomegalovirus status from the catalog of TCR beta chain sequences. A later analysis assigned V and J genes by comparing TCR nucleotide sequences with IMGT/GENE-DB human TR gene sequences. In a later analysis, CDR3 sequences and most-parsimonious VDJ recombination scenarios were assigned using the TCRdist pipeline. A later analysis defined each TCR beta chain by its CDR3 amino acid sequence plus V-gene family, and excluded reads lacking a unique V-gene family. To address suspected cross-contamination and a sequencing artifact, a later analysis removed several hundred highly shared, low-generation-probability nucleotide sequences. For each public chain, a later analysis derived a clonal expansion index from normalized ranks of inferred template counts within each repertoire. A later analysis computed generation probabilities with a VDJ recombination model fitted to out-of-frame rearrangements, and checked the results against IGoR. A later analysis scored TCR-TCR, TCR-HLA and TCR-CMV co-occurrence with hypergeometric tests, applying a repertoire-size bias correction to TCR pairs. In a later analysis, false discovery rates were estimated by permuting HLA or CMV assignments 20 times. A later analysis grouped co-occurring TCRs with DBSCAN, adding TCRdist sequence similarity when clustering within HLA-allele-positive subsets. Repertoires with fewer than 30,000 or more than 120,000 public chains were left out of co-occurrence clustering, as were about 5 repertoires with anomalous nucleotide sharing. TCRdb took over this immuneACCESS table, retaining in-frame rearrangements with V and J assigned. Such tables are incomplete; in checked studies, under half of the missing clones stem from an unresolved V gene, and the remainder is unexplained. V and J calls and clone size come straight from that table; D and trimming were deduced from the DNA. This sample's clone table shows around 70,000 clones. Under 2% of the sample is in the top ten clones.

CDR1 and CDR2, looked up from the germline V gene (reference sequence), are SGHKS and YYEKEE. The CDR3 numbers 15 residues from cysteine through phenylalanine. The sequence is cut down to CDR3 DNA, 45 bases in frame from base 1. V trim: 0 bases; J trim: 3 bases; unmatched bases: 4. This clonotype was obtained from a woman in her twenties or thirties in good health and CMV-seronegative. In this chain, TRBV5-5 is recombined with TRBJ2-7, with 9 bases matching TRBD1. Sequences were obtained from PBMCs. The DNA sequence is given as TGTGCCAGCAGCTTGGTAGGACAGGGGTTCTACGAGCAGTACTTC. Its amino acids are CASSLVGQGFYEQYF.